This T cell receptor (beta chain) was sequenced during a study of cytomegalovirus exposure and HLA in healthy donors. Regarding the study as a whole: Cytomegalovirus status was reportedly diagnosed by the classifier with high specificity and sensitivity. A later look showed TCR association rates differing by HLA locus, highest for DRB1 and lowest for HLA-C. The study found most TCR sequences rare, yet found some public TCRs in many donors.

About this clone itself: Antigen specificity is unknown.

PCR employed 60 Vbeta and 13 Jbeta primers. Using immunoSEQ multiplex PCR, the repertoire was profiled, and TCRdb retains in-frame clones only, with some absent. The sample has approximately 60,000 clones; 65% to 90% are singletons. The CDR3 is 15 residues long. V was shortened by 2 bases and J by 7 bases, with 15 bases between the two germline ends. Germline V lookup: CDR1 SNHLY, CDR2 FYNNEI. Source material: PBMCs. The gene calls are TRBV2 and TRBJ1-5; D not resolved. This receptor was taken from a man between 25 and 39 years old in good health and CMV-seronegative. In nucleotides, the CDR3 is TGTGCCAGCAGTGAAAATGGCAGCCCTAGGCAGCCCCAGCATTTT. Translation gives CASSENGSPRQPQHF.